These 6 T cell receptor beta chains were all obtained from the same sample, sequenced in a study of T cell clones after liver transplantation. TCRdb's copy holds only in-frame clones and misses some; the assay was immunoSEQ multiplex PCR. The sample contains some 61,000 clones, 70% to 75% of which appear only once. Material: CD4+ T cells from blood, obtained at the 22-month timepoint. These receptors were obtained from a human patient who received a liver transplant. Some T cells here may be from the graft donor.

This chain uses TRBV7-7 with TRBJ2-7; 7 nucleotides line up with TRBD2. The trim removed 5 bases at V and 3 bases at J, leaving 4 bases unmatched. The V gene's germline CDR1 is SSHAT and CDR2 FNYEAQ (reference sequence). The CDR3 runs 13 residues. As DNA, the CDR3 is TGTGCCAGCAGCCCTGGGAGGGTCTACGAGCAGTACTTC. Its translation is CASSPGRVYEQYF.

This rearrangement joins TRBV30 to TRBJ1-4, with D possibly matching TRBD1 (6 bases). The CDR3 spans 14 residues. V lost 0 bases, J lost 5 bases, and 10 bases lay in between. CDR1 is GTSNPN, CDR2 SVGIG, per germline (reference sequence). DNA of the CDR3: TGTGCCTGGAGTGTACAAGGGGGGAATGAAAAACTGTTTTTT. It encodes CAWSVQGGNEKLFF.

This clone was detected a few times. This chain connects TRBV5-4 to TRBJ2-7; possibly TRBD1 for D (6 bases). Trimming pared 4 bases from V and 3 bases from J, leaving 8 bases between. CDR1 is SGHNT and CDR2 is YYREEE in the germline V gene (reference sequence). The CDR3 spans 12 residues. CDR3 nucleotide sequence: TGTGCCAGCAGCAAGACAGGCTACGAGCAGTACTTC. This codes for CASSKTGYEQYF.

V gene TRBV7-2 combines with J gene TRBJ2-5, with unresolved D. Per the germline V gene, CDR1 is SGHTA and CDR2 is FQGNSA. This CDR3 is 13 amino acids long. V was pared by 5 bases and J by 5 bases, with 12 bases between. CDR3 region: CASSPPVVETQYF. The DNA of the CDR3 is TGTGCCAGCAGCCCCCCTGTCGTTGAGACCCAGTACTTC.

This CDR3 reads CASSEMGQGSDTQYF. DNA for the CDR3: TGTGCCAGCAGTGAAATGGGGCAGGGATCAGATACGCAGTATTTT. The chain links TRBV6-1 to TRBJ2-3; a weak D match, TRBD1 (5 bases). Germline assignment: CDR1 MNHNS and CDR2 SASEGT. Trimming stripped 2 bases from V and 4 bases from J, with 13 bases between. The length of the CDR3 is 15 residues.

The genes are TRBV28 and TRBJ2-7; 10 bases align to TRBD1. J lost 6 bases, V lost 4 bases, and 6 bases had no gene match. The CDR3 extends over 14 amino acids. Per the germline V gene, CDR1 is MDHEN and CDR2 is SYDVKM. The CDR3: CASSWGTGDSEQYF. CDR3 bases: TGTGCCAGCAGTTGGGGGACAGGGGATAGCGAGCAGTACTTC.